The 23 T cell receptor beta chains given below trace back to one sample, sequenced in a study of OX40 agonist ivuxolimab in advanced cancers. Data came from immunoSEQ multiplex PCR; TCRdb stores just in-frame clones and leaves some out. The top ten hold 25% of the sample, which has tens of thousands of clones, 88% seen once. Specimen: CD4+ or CD8+ T cells sorted from blood, collected in a trial of the OX40 agonist ivuxolimab. These receptors all stem from an adult with an advanced solid tumor such as melanoma, head and neck, liver or kidney cancer.

This chain links TRBV7-2 with TRBJ1-4; D might be TRBD1 (5 bases). The germline V gene has CDR1 SGHTA and CDR2 FQGNSA. This CDR3 contains 17 residues. Trimming took 3 bases from V and 8 from J, leaving 22 bases between them. The DNA of the CDR3 is TGTGCCAGCAGCTTCGAGGGGTCGGAGGGATTAGGGGAAAAACTGTTTTTT. This gives the protein CASSFEGSEGLGEKLFF.

Of note for this clone: Germline is not matched at one junction end, which may reflect a read error. This chain joins TRBV7-7 and TRBJ2-2, with TRBD2 matching over 8 bases. CDR3 size: 16 residues. Germline loops: CDR1 SSHAT, CDR2 FNYEAQ (reference sequence). The CDR3 DNA is TGTGCTAGCAGCGCTACTTTAGCGGGGACGACCGGGGAGCTGTTTTTT. Its translation is CASSATLAGTTGELFF. Together with reference TRBV7-7 and TRBJ2-2, the CDR3 gives the full variable domain: GAGVSQSPRYKVTKRGQDVTLRCDPISSHATLYWYQQALGQGPEFLTYFNYEAQPDKSGLPSDRFSAERPEGSISTLTIQRTEQRDSAMYRCASSATLAGTTGELFFGEGSRLTVL.

This clone came up a few times. The J gene is TRBJ2-7, the V gene TRBV9, with 9 bases identical to TRBD2. Per germline, CDR1 SGDLS and CDR2 YYNGEE. J lost 2 bases, V lost 2 bases, and 2 bases had no gene match. The CDR3 length is 14 residues. CDR3 residues: CASSVSGRPYEQYF. The CDR3 DNA reads as TGTGCCAGCAGCGTCAGCGGGAGGCCCTACGAGCAGTACTTC.

The rearrangement uses TRBV2 and TRBJ2-7, with 8 bases lining up with TRBD1. CDR3 size: 13 residues. The V and J ends lost 6 bases and 3 bases, in that order; junction bases with no gene match: 4. Germline CDR1 SNHLY, CDR2 FYNNEI. As DNA, the CDR3 is TGTGCCAGCAGGGGACAGGAGTACTACGAGCAGTACTTC. Residues: CASRGQEYYEQYF.

V usage is TRBV7-6 and J usage is TRBJ2-1, with D tentatively TRBD2 (6 bases). The length of the CDR3 is 15 residues. V lost 5 bases to trimming and J lost 4 bases, with 15 bases between them. The germline V gene has CDR1 SGHVS and CDR2 FNYEAQ. CDR3 region: CASSHSSAPYNEQFF. The DNA of the CDR3 is TGTGCCAGCAGCCATTCTAGCGCGCCTTACAATGAGCAGTTCTTC.

The table lists this clone with a count of one. The chain has TRBV7-9 and TRBJ1-1, with 9 bases identical to TRBD1. With 4 bases clipped from V and 6 bases from J, the junction kept 12 bases outside the gene matches. CDR1 and CDR2 from the germline V gene are SEHNR and FQNEAQ (reference sequence). This CDR3 region has 16 residues. CDR3 residues: CASSSSQGATDAEAFF. The DNA of the CDR3 is TGTGCCAGCAGCTCGTCACAGGGGGCTACAGACGCTGAAGCTTTCTTT. Variable domain in full (rest from reference TRBV7-9 and TRBJ1-1): DTGVSQNPRHKITKRGQNVTFRCDPISEHNRLYWYRQTLGQGPEFLTYFQNEAQLEKSRLLSDRFSAERPKGSFSTLEIQRTEQGDSAMYLCASSSSQGATDAEAFFGQGTRLTVV.

V usage is TRBV27 and J usage is TRBJ2-3; 9 positions agree with TRBD2. The CDR3 length is 16 residues. The germline V gene encodes CDR1 MNHEY and CDR2 SMNVEV (reference sequence). V was clipped by 6 bases and J by 5 bases; unmatched bases: 12. In nucleotides, the CDR3 is TGTGCCAGCAGGCTAGGGGTCGCGGGAGGGTTAGATACGCAGTATTTT. This codes for CASRLGVAGGLDTQYF.

The genes are TRBV15 and TRBJ2-1; 10 nucleotides agree with TRBD2. The germline V gene encodes CDR1 LNHNV and CDR2 YYDKDF (reference sequence). The CDR3 runs to 15 residues. V was clipped by 4 bases and J by 7 bases; unmatched bases: 7. The DNA for the CDR3 is TGTGCCACCAGCACTAGGACTAGCGGTGGGAATGAGCAGTTCTTC. Translated, it gives CATSTRTSGGNEQFF.

The chain links TRBV6-5 to TRBJ2-7; D gene uncertain. CDR1 is MNHEY, CDR2 SVGAGI, per germline. V gave up 4 bases and J gave up 2 bases, with 12 bases separating them. This CDR3 has 14 amino acids. The CDR3: CASSSGDGAYEQYF. CDR3 sequence (DNA): TGTGCCAGCAGTTCGGGCGACGGCGCCTACGAGCAGTACTTC.

This chain joins TRBV7-2 and TRBJ2-7; D is perhaps TRBD2 (6 bases). Germline V CDR1 and CDR2: SGHTA, FQGNSA. The V and J ends lost 5 bases and 4 bases respectively, with 18 bases between them. This CDR3 spans 15 amino acids. The CDR3 coding sequence is TGTGCCAGCAGCGCTCGGGACTCCTCGCGGTACGAGCAGTACTTC. As protein: CASSARDSSRYEQYF.

V usage is TRBV5-6 and J usage is TRBJ1-2, with 10 positions matching TRBD1. The CDR3 has 14 amino acids. Germline loops: CDR1 SGHDT, CDR2 YYEEEE. The V segment lost 2 bases and the J segment 10 bases; nucleotides outside the gene matches: 8. CDR3 in DNA: TGTGCCAGCAGCTTCGGGACAGGGGTGGAGGTCTACACCTTC. This translates into CASSFGTGVEVYTF. The full variable domain, rest sourced from reference TRBV5-6 and TRBJ1-2, is DAGVTQSPTHLIKTRGQQVTLRCSPKSGHDTVSWYQQALGQGPQFIFQYYEEEERQRGNFPDRFSGHQFPNYSSELNVNALLLGDSALYLCASSFGTGVEVYTFGSGTRLTVV.

The chain links TRBV27 to TRBJ1-2, with 8 bases identical to TRBD1. Trimming took 4 bases from V and 2 from J; bases not matched to a gene: 3. The CDR3 runs to 14 residues. Germline CDR1 and CDR2: MNHEY and SMNVEV (reference sequence). The DNA of the CDR3 is TGTGCCAGCAGTTCAGGGGGCGCCAACTATGGCTACACCTTC. As protein: CASSSGGANYGYTF.

The V call is TRBV11-2, the J call TRBJ2-3; 7 bases agree with TRBD1. CDR3 size: 18 residues. Per germline, CDR1 SGHAT and CDR2 FQNNGV. After removal of 5 bases from V and 1 base from J, the junction contained 15 bases not matched to a gene. CDR3: CASSLIPAPRGRTDTQYF. The CDR3 DNA reads TGTGCCAGCAGCCTAATCCCGGCCCCGAGGGGGCGCACAGATACGCAGTATTTT.

The V gene is TRBV29-1, the J gene TRBJ2-7; tentative D call: TRBD2 (5 bases). Germline lookup yields CDR1 SQVTM and CDR2 ANQGSEA. V was cut by 6 bases and J by 0 bases, with 12 bases left in between. The CDR3 loop spans 13 amino acids. In DNA, the CDR3 is TGCAGCGTCCTTAGCGTTCACTCCTACGAGCAGTACTTC. Translation gives CSVLSVHSYEQYF.

Worth noting for this clone: An end of the junction does not agree with germline; a read error may underlie this. CDR3 DNA sequence: TGTGCCAGCAGTGGGGGACTGTCCTTCGAGCAGTACTTC. This gives the protein CASSGGLSFEQYF. This chain uses TRBV27 with TRBJ2-7; D is possibly TRBD2 (6 bases). The CDR3 extends over 13 amino acids. Per germline, CDR1 MNHEY and CDR2 SMNVEV (reference sequence).

This clone was counted a few times. This chain links TRBV28 with TRBJ1-5; D gene uncertain. The CDR3 extends over 13 amino acids. V dropped 7 bases and J dropped 1 base, with 8 bases sitting between them. Looked up from germline, CDR1 is MDHEN and CDR2 is SYDVKM. CDR3 DNA: TGTGCCAGCAAGGTGGACAGCAATCAGCCCCAGCATTTT. Translation: CASKVDSNQPQHF.

This chain uses TRBV5-4 with TRBJ2-3, with 7 bases identical to TRBD2. The germline CDR1 and CDR2 sequences are SGHNT and YYREEE (reference sequence). The V and J ends lost 0 bases and 2 bases, in that order; junction bases with no gene match: 6. There are 16 residues in the CDR3. DNA of the CDR3: TGTGCCAGCAGCTTGGAGGGGAGGGACTTCACAGATACGCAGTATTTT. This sequence encodes CASSLEGRDFTDTQYF.

This chain links TRBV19 with TRBJ2-7; possibly TRBD2 for D (5 bases). In germline, CDR1 is LNHDA, CDR2 SQIVND (reference sequence). The CDR3 covers 14 residues. Trimming removed 10 bases at V and 5 bases at J, with 21 bases between. The CDR3 spells CATREGSPRDEQYF. The CDR3 coding sequence is TGTGCCACCCGGGAAGGTAGCCCCCGGGACGAGCAGTACTTC. Full variable domain (missing parts from reference TRBV19 and TRBJ2-7): DGGITQSPKYLFRKEGQNVTLSCEQNLNHDAMYWYRQDPGQGLRLIYYSQIVNDFQKGDIAEGYSVSREKKESFPLTVTSAQKNPTAFYLCATREGSPRDEQYFGPGTRLTVT.

This sequence joins TRBV9 and TRBJ1-3; D call uncertain. The CDR3 length is 15 residues. The V and J ends lost 0 bases and 0 bases respectively, with 7 bases between them. CDR1 and CDR2 (germline): SGDLS, YYNGEE. The CDR3 spells CASSVDGISGNTIYF. For the CDR3, the DNA is TGTGCCAGCAGCGTAGACGGAATCTCTGGAAACACCATATATTTT. The complete variable domain, with remaining parts taken from reference TRBV9 and TRBJ1-3, reads DSGVTQTPKHLITATGQRVTLRCSPRSGDLSVYWYQQSLDQGLQFLIQYYNGEERAKGNILERFSAQQFPDLHSELNLSSLELGDSALYFCASSVDGISGNTIYFGEGSWLTVV.

The chain joins TRBV7-3 to TRBJ2-1; 8 nucleotides match TRBD2. Germline CDR1 is SGHTA and CDR2 is FQGTGA. The CDR3 has 14 amino acids. The J segment lost 8 bases and the V segment lost 5 bases, leaving 8 bases of the junction unmatched. The CDR3 DNA is TGTGCCAGCAGCCCTCGGGGGGGGCAACATGAGCAGTTCTTC. This gives the protein CASSPRGGQHEQFF. The whole variable domain, filled in from reference TRBV7-3 and TRBJ2-1, reads GAGVSQTPSNKVTEKGKYVELRCDPISGHTALYWYRQSLGQGPEFLIYFQGTGAADDSGLPNDRFFAVRPEGSVSTLKIQRTERGDSAVYLCASSPRGGQHEQFFGPGTRLTVL.

The chain recombines TRBV5-4 with TRBJ2-5; the D call may be TRBD1 or TRBD2 (5 bases each). CDR3 size: 13 residues. With 3 bases removed from V and 4 bases from J, the gap between germline ends came to 10 bases. Germline CDR1 and CDR2: SGHNT and YYREEE (reference sequence). This CDR3 is CASSWWGLETQYF. CDR3 sequence (DNA): TGTGCCAGCAGCTGGTGGGGGTTAGAGACCCAGTACTTC.

The V and J genes are TRBV5-6 and TRBJ2-5; D remains unclear. V was pared by 0 bases and J by 5 bases, with 5 bases between. Per the germline V gene, CDR1 is SGHDT and CDR2 is YYEEEE. This CDR3 spans 12 amino acids. The CDR3 DNA is TGTGCCAGCAGCTTGGTCATGGAGACCCAGTACTTC. Translating gives CASSLVMETQYF.

The chain couples TRBV7-9 to TRBJ2-5, with D perhaps matching TRBD2 (5 bases). The end of the DNA fits TRBJ2-7 better, so the J call may be wrong. The V gene's germline CDR1 is SEHNR and CDR2 FQNEAQ (reference sequence). This CDR3 contains 16 residues. CDR3 sequence reads: CASSSQEGFPLYEQYF. The CDR3 nucleotides read TGTGCCAGCAGCTCTCAAGAGGGCTTCCCCCTCTACGAGCAGTACTTC.